The 9 T cell receptor beta chains listed next were all sequenced from one sample in a study of identical twins. TCRdb reanalysed the 5' RACE reads using MiXCR and keeps one entry per CDR3 protein. The profile covers some 500,000 distinct CDR3 sequences, with roughly an eighth appearing a single time and approximately 1% taken by the ten largest. A further study also used this sample, focusing on yellow fever vaccine responses in identical twins.

The sequenced sample consisted of CD4+ T cells sorted from blood. These TCRs come from a woman aged 18-30 years in good health.

The chain recombines TRBV12-3 or TRBV12-4 with TRBJ1-2, with a weak D call TRBD1 (6 bases). Deletions cut 4 bases from V and 4 bases from J, with 13 bases between. CDR3 size: 14 residues. The CDR3 nucleotides are TGTGCCAGCAGTTCGACAGGAAGCGTCTATGGCTACACCTTC. The encoded protein is CASSSTGSVYGYTF.

This chain links TRBV6-1 with TRBJ1-6, with 7 bases that match TRBD1. The CDR3 loop spans 14 amino acids. The V gene's germline CDR1 is MNHNS and CDR2 SASEGT. With V trimmed by 6 bases and J by 11 bases, 10 bases remained unmatched. The CDR3, as DNA: TGTGCCAGCAGGGAAAGACAGGGTTGGCCACCCCTCCACTTT. This sequence encodes CASRERQGWPPLHF.

This clonotype was observed a few times. The rearrangement joins TRBV20-1 to TRBJ1-5; D not resolved. The CDR3 runs to 13 residues. V was pared by 3 bases and J by 4 bases, with 10 bases between. Germline V lookup: CDR1 DFQATT, CDR2 SNEGSKA (reference sequence). CDR3 loop: CSASFGENQPQHF. CDR3 coding DNA: TGCAGTGCTAGCTTTGGGGAGAATCAGCCCCAGCATTTT.

The chain uses TRBV6-1 and TRBJ2-1; D is perhaps TRBD1 (6 bases). Germline V CDR1 and CDR2: MNHNS, SASEGT. V was shortened by 6 bases and J by 8 bases, with 17 bases between the two germline ends. The CDR3 totals 14 residues. The CDR3 region has the DNA TGTGCCAGCAGCCTGGGACAAGTAGTCGATGAGCAGTTCTTC. Translation: CASSLGQVVDEQFF.

This chain joins TRBV11-2 and TRBJ2-5; D is undetermined. The CDR3 length is 14 residues. V was pared by 4 bases and J by 5 bases, with 14 bases between. Germline V lookup: CDR1 SGHAT, CDR2 FQNNGV. The CDR3 DNA reads TGTGCCAGCAGCTCCCCGGGCCGTGGGGAGACCCAGTACTTC. Translated: CASSSPGRGETQYF.

This chain joins TRBV7-2 and TRBJ2-5, with 13 bases lining up with TRBD2. This CDR3 is 15 amino acids long. CDR1 and CDR2 from the germline V gene are SGHTA and FQGNSA. V shed 5 bases, J shed 5 bases, and the junction held 5 bases outside the gene matches. CDR3 in DNA: TGTGCCAGCAGCCCGGGACTAGCGGGAACGGAGACCCAGTACTTC. It is translated as CASSPGLAGTETQYF.

This clonotype was seen a few times. The chain uses TRBV20-1 and TRBJ1-2; no clear D. Trimming took off 3 bases at V and 1 base at J, with 9 bases between the two ends. Germline V gene sequence: CDR1 DFQATT, CDR2 SNEGSKA (reference sequence). This CDR3 is 13 amino acids long. DNA for the CDR3: TGCAGTGCTAGGAGACAACTTAACTATGGCTACACCTTC. Translated: CSARRQLNYGYTF.

This clonotype was counted only a few times. The chain carries TRBV18 and TRBJ2-1; 9 bases align to TRBD1. Germline V CDR1 and CDR2: KGHSH, LQKENI. This CDR3 comprises 14 residues. After removal of 3 bases from V and 10 bases from J, the junction contained 7 bases not matched to a gene. The CDR3 loop reads CASSPSTGGGEQFF. In DNA, the CDR3 is TGTGCCAGCTCACCTTCGACAGGGGGGGGAGAGCAGTTCTTC.

The chain is built from TRBV10-3 and TRBJ2-7, with D perhaps TRBD1 (5 bases). Germline-derived CDR1 and CDR2 are ENHRY and SYGVKD. V lost 4 bases, J lost 1 base, and 14 bases lay in between. The CDR3 spans 15 residues. The CDR3: CAISVPRTSSYEQYF. CDR3 coding DNA: TGTGCCATCAGTGTCCCCAGGACAAGTTCCTACGAGCAGTACTTC.